Listed below are T cell receptor beta chains from one sample, sequenced in a study of T cell repertoires in cytomegalovirus infection. TCRdb called the reads again in MiXCR, with one record for every CDR3 protein. This table has some 480,000 distinct CDR3 sequences, 30% to 40% appearing once. No cognate antigen is known for these TCRs. The sequences come from cultured PBMCs, collected from culture after CMV antigen stimulation. The receptor set was obtained from a human donor in good health (CMV status not recorded). Some clones in this sample may be carry-over from other donors' samples. Each CDR3 is given without its conserved first and last residue.

V gene	J gene	CDR3 protein
TRBV29-1	TRBJ1-1	SVPGRMNTEAF
TRBV6-2/TRBV6-3	TRBJ2-5	ASGYHFGTGIEETQY
TRBV11-2	TRBJ1-2	ASSRVGGANYGYT
TRBV19	TRBJ1-2	ASSTATGTDYGYT
TRBV20-1	TRBJ1-1	SASRTDDTEAF
TRBV12-3/TRBV12-4	TRBJ2-1	ASSRGLAGRTYNEQF
TRBV12-3/TRBV12-4	TRBJ2-5	ASSTGRDRGRKTQY
TRBV6-1	TRBJ2-3	ASSYDLTSTDTQY
TRBV7-2	TRBJ2-7	ASTPVGGGEQY
TRBV7-2	TRBJ2-3	ASSFAGSTDTQY
TRBV4-3	TRBJ2-3	ASSQDGRSSTQTTDTQY
TRBV2	TRBJ2-7	ATWNPGADYEQY
TRBV6-4	TRBJ1-1	ASSGQLVVNTEAF
TRBV7-8	TRBJ2-3	ASSLLGSPDTQY
TRBV12-3/TRBV12-4	TRBJ1-6	ASSLRRGAGSPLH
TRBV7-8	TRBJ2-3	ASSLGGAVGNTQY
TRBV11-3	TRBJ2-5	ASSPSSSGRNQETQY
TRBV24-1	TRBJ2-1	ATSDATSGNEQF
TRBV10-3	TRBJ2-2	AITSGTNTGELF
TRBV7-3	TRBJ2-3	ASSPRAGEADTQY
TRBV7-8	TRBJ2-3	ASSLVAGVPDTQY
TRBV4-1	TRBJ1-1	ASSQDMRGTEAF
TRBV10-3	TRBJ2-7	AIRDRGLKRGTTSYEQY
TRBV7-9	TRBJ2-3	ASRREGQYTQY
TRBV7-9	TRBJ1-1	ASSLTVGLGNTEAF
TRBV4-1	TRBJ2-1	ASSQEAAGNFNEQF
TRBV20-1	TRBJ1-6	SARDPGAPLH
TRBV3-1	TRBJ2-3	ASSRWTSGKTDTQY
TRBV7-2	TRBJ1-3	ASSLVAKGWGNTIY
TRBV7-9	TRBJ2-7	ASSSGTVSYEQY
TRBV7-8	TRBJ2-7	ASSLRSSGSVGTYEQY
TRBV20-1	TRBJ2-3	SATRGLAATDTQY
TRBV28	TRBJ2-7	ASSPVLAPNSYEQY
TRBV7-2	TRBJ2-5	ASSPNPGLASSKETQY
TRBV6-8	TRBJ2-3	ASTPGHSTDTQY
TRBV7-2	TRBJ1-2	ASSLAGTGTHGYT
TRBV30	TRBJ1-6	AWSSIATGGLSPLH
TRBV10-3	TRBJ2-7	AIRSGLAGDEQY
TRBV6-2/TRBV6-3	TRBJ2-1	ASSYSFSYNEQF
TRBV20-1	TRBJ1-5	SARLQGSNQPQH
TRBV7-3	TRBJ2-3	ASSLVPRIGDTQY
TRBV7-2	TRBJ2-2	ASSTGLAGEAGELF
TRBV6-8	TRBJ2-1	ASSYSRLAGGYEQF
TRBV30	TRBJ2-3	AWASGSSTDTQY
TRBV28	TRBJ2-1	ASRASGRISNEQF
TRBV19	TRBJ1-5	ASSIEGVSNQPQH
TRBV28	TRBJ2-3	ASSVRGRGPDTQY
TRBV25-1	TRBJ1-2	ASSEFGSYGYT
TRBV6-1	TRBJ2-1	ASSELGDRAINEQF
TRBV7-2	TRBJ2-1	ASSLPTGTRTHNEQF
TRBV11-2	TRBJ2-5	ASSQNGLAEKETQY
TRBV10-3	TRBJ1-2	AISESPVGGKGYGYT
TRBV7-9	TRBJ2-1	ASSSPRQSNSYNEQF
TRBV20-1	TRBJ1-2	SSRDRGDGGYT
TRBV6-2/TRBV6-3	TRBJ2-1	ASGGLADYNEQF
TRBV7-9	TRBJ2-2	ASSLTLPGGELF
TRBV7-3	TRBJ1-1	ASSLSWNTEAF
TRBV28	TRBJ1-1	ASRPPNEWAEAF
TRBV20-1	TRBJ2-1	SARVPGPRRDEQF